This T cell receptor beta chain was retrieved from a study of cytomegalovirus exposure and HLA in healthy donors. Whole-study findings and limits: The authors later found most CMV-associated TCR beta chains appeared HLA-restricted. Reportedly, HLA-A and HLA-B alleles of most subjects were accurately predicted from TCR beta.

Comment on this clone: Antigen specificity is unknown.

Germline CDR1 MNHNS, CDR2 SASEGT. The CDR3 is 19 residues long. With 60 Vbeta and 13 Jbeta primers, the PCR was carried out. Sequenced by immunoSEQ multiplex PCR; TCRdb stores in-frame clones only, minus some. The table shows 200,000 or so clones, with 60% to 80% occurring only once. The genes are TRBV6-1 and TRBJ2-5; 11 bases agree with TRBD2. The better agreement between TRBJ2-7 and the DNA end casts doubt on the J call. Sequenced: PBMCs. This sequence originates from a male donor in good health and CMV-seronegative. Here the CDR3 DNA reads TGTGCCAGCAGTGACATTATAGCGGGAGGGTCTGCCCCCCTATACGAGCAGTACTTC. It is translated as CASSDIIAGGSAPLYEQYF.